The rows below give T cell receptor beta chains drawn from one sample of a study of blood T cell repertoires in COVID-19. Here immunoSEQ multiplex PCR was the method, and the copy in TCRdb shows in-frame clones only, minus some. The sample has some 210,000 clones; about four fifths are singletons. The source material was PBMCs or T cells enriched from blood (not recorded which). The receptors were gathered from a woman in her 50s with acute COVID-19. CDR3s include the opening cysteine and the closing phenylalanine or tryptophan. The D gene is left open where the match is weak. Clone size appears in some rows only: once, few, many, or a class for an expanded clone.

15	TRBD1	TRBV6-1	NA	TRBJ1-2	CASSEAFGTAYGYTF	TGTGCCAGCAGTGAAGCTTTCGGGACAGCCTATGGCTACACCTTC
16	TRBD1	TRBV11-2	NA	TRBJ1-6	CASSLGYRGEGSPLHF	TGTGCCAGCAGCTTAGGCTACAGGGGGGAAGGCTCACCCCTCCACTTT
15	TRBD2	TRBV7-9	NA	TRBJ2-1	CASSLDSGRSPEQFF	TGTGCCAGCAGCTTAGATAGCGGGAGATCCCCTGAGCAGTTCTTC
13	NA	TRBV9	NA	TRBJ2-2	CASGQMNTGELFF	TGTGCCAGCGGGCAGATGAACACCGGGGAGCTGTTTTTT
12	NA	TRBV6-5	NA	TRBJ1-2	CASSYIPIGYTF	TGTGCCAGCAGTTACATCCCTATCGGCTACACCTTC
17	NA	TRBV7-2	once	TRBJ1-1	CASSILTPTVVNTEAFF	TGTGCCAGCAGCATACTAACCCCGACAGTGGTGAACACTGAAGCTTTCTTT
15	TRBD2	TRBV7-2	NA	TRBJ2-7	CASSYTPGGSYEQYF	TGTGCCAGCAGCTACACCCCGGGAGGTTCCTACGAGCAGTACTTC
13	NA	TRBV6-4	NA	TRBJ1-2	CASSPSGADGYTF	TGTGCCAGCAGCCCATCAGGGGCTGACGGCTACACCTTC
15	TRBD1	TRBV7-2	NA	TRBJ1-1	CASSLDRGMNTEAFF	TGTGCCAGCAGCTTAGACAGGGGAATGAACACTGAAGCTTTCTTT
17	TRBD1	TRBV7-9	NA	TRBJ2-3	CASSSNRDRGFTDTQYF	TGTGCCAGCAGCTCAAACCGGGACAGGGGATTCACAGATACGCAGTATTTT
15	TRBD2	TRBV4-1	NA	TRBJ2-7	CASSHPVAGVLEQYF	TGCGCCAGCAGCCATCCAGTAGCGGGGGTCCTCGAGCAGTACTTC
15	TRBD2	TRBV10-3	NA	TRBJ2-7	CAISESTSVSYEQYF	TGTGCCATCAGTGAGTCCACTAGCGTCTCCTACGAGCAGTACTTC
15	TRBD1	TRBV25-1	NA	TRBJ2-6	CASNLGGTGANVLTF	TGTGCCAGCAACCTAGGGGGCACTGGGGCCAACGTCCTGACTTTC
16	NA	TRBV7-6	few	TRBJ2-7	CASSLEGGRPVYEQYF	TGTGCCAGCAGCTTAGAGGGGGGGCGCCCAGTCTACGAGCAGTACTTC
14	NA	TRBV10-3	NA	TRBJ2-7	CAIGRREPPYEQYF	TGTGCCATCGGGCGGCGGGAACCCCCCTACGAGCAGTACTTC
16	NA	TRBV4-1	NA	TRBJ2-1	CASSQGRLSSYNEQFF	TGCGCCAGCAGCCAAGGGCGGCTGAGCTCCTACAATGAGCAGTTCTTC
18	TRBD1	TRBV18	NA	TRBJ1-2	CASSPSRGQGDDNYGYTF	TGTGCCAGCTCACCGTCCCGAGGACAGGGGGATGATAACTATGGCTACACCTTC
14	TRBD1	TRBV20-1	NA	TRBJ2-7	CSASSGTGPYEQYF	TGCAGTGCTAGTTCCGGGACAGGACCCTACGAGCAGTACTTC
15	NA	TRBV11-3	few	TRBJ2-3	CASSRTSRHTDTQYF	TGTGCCAGCAGCCGAACTAGCAGACACACAGATACGCAGTATTTT
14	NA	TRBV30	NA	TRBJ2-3	CAWSLGLSPDTQYF	TGTGCCTGGAGCTTGGGCCTAAGCCCAGATACGCAGTATTTT
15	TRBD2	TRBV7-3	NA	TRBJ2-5	CASSLTSGGQETQYF	TGTGCCAGCAGCTTAACGTCCGGGGGGCAAGAGACCCAGTACTTC
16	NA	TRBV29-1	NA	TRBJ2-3	CSALGTTTTSTDTQYF	TGCAGCGCCCTCGGGACAACAACTACTAGCACAGATACGCAGTATTTT